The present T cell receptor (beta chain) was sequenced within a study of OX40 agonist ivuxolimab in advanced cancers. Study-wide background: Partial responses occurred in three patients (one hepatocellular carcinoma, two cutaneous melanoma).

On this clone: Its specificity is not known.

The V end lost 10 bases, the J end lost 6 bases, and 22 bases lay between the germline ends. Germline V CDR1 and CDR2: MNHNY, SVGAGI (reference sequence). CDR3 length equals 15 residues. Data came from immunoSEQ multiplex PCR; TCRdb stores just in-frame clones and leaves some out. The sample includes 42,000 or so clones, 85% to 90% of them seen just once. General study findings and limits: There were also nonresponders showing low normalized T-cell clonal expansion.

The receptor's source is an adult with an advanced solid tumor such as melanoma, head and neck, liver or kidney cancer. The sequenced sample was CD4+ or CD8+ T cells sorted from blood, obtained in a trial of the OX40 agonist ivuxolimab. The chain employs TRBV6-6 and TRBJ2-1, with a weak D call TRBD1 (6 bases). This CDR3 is CATSVRTDVPNEQFF. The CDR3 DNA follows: TGTGCCACCTCAGTCCGGACAGACGTACCCAATGAGCAGTTCTTC.